This TCR beta chain was observed in a study of identical twins. Study-wide results and limits: The study reached conclusions through statistical analysis that was cross-sectional, not following the same donors. Out-of-frame TCR alpha sharing in monozygotic twins exceeded recombination model predictions.

A universal primer binding site was introduced by template switching. The final cDNA contained unique molecular identifiers. TCRdb re-analysed the 5' RACE reads in MiXCR, keeping a single row per CDR3 protein. The repertoire holds under 350,000 distinct CDR3 sequences, with roughly 10% as singletons. As regards this clonotype: Its cognate antigen is unknown.

Germline values: CDR1 SNHLY, CDR2 FYNNEI. The CDR3 totals 18 residues. The same sample was also used in a study of yellow fever vaccine responses in identical twins. As reported in that work: Reports say the vaccine T cell response in twins looked partly convergent and partly personalized.

The sample consisted of CD8+ T cells sorted from blood. The receptor was isolated from a woman in her late teens or twenties in good health. The rearrangement joins TRBV2 to TRBJ2-5; TRBD2 aligns across 13 bases. The CDR3 loop reads CTFCHDRGLAGFQETQYF. Here the CDR3 DNA reads TGTACCTTCTGCCATGATCGGGGACTAGCGGGATTCCAAGAGACCCAGTACTTC. The full variable domain, its missing parts supplied by reference TRBV2 and TRBJ2-5, is EPEVTQTPSHQVTQMGQEVILRCVPISNHLYFYWYRQILGQKVEFLVSFYNNEISEKSEIFDDQFSVERPDGSNFTLKIRSTKLEDSAMYFCTFCHDRGLAGFQETQYFGPGTRLLVL.